The 6 T cell receptor beta chains below come from one sample, sequenced in a study of vaccination effects on CD4 cells after COVID-19. No antigens are known for them. Following 10 days of culture, CD4+ T cells were isolated. The vaccine given was either BNT162b2 or mRNA-1273, in two doses. Only in-frame clones appear in the TCRdb table, and some are missing; sequencing was by immunoSEQ multiplex PCR. The data show 45,000 to 65,000 clones, about 81% seen once. The sample was CD4+ T cells from PBMCs cultured without peptide, taken after COVID-19 vaccination. Receptor source: a human donor who received a COVID-19 vaccine.

V gene TRBV28 combines with J gene TRBJ1-5, with D uncertain. V was shortened by 3 bases and J by 2 bases, with 11 bases between the two germline ends. The germline V gene has CDR1 MDHEN and CDR2 SYDVKM. The CDR3 loop spans 15 amino acids. CDR3 sequence reads: CASSFYGSGNQPQHF. The CDR3 coding sequence is TGTGCCAGCAGTTTTTATGGTTCGGGCAATCAGCCCCAGCATTTT.

The chain has TRBV5-1 and TRBJ2-1, with TRBD2 matching over 7 bases. The CDR3 has 15 amino acids. Germline assignment: CDR1 SGHRS and CDR2 YFSETQ. Trimming removed 0 bases from V and 4 bases from J; junction bases left unmatched: 4. CDR3: CASSLEAGSYNEQFF. The CDR3 DNA is TGCGCCAGCAGCTTGGAAGCGGGGTCATACAATGAGCAGTTCTTC.

The chain has TRBV6-5 and TRBJ2-7; 10 bases are shared with TRBD1. There are 15 residues in the CDR3. J gave up 6 bases and V 6 bases, and 11 bases lay outside the gene matches. Germline V gene data show CDR1 as MNHEY and CDR2 as SVGAGI. The CDR3, as DNA: TGTGCCAGCAGCGGAGGGACAGGGGCATGGAGCGAGCAGTACTTC. Its translation is CASSGGTGAWSEQYF.

This clone has a handful of counts. The chain couples TRBV3-1 (or the pseudogene TRBV3-2) to TRBJ2-3, with 14 bases fitting TRBD2. The V segment lost 8 bases and the J segment 3 bases; nucleotides outside the gene matches: 4. This CDR3 spans 15 amino acids. Per germline, CDR1 LGHDT and CDR2 YNNKEL (reference sequence). The DNA for the CDR3 is TGTGCCAGCGGACGACTAGCGGGAGGGACAGATACGCAGTATTTT. This gives the protein CASGRLAGGTDTQYF.

V gene TRBV6-6 combines with J gene TRBJ2-1; no firm D call. Germline V CDR1 and CDR2: MNHNY, SVGAGI (reference sequence). The CDR3 spans 13 residues. Trimming pared 5 bases from V and 4 bases from J, leaving 9 bases between. The CDR3 DNA reads TGTGCCAGCAGTCCATCTCCTTACAATGAGCAGTTCTTC. Translated: CASSPSPYNEQFF.

Note on this clone: The CDR3 does not close with the conserved phenylalanine or tryptophan, likely indicating a read error. Because the CDR3's place on the DNA is in doubt, the DNA is left out and the CDR3 is given as listed by TCRdb. The CDR3: CASSVGTGGEPRL. V is TRBV2 and J is TRBJ1-2; TRBD1 is the table's D call and was not checked against the DNA. CDR1 SNHLY and CDR2 FYNNEI come from the germline V gene. The CDR3 extends over 13 residues, inclusive of both ends.